This T cell receptor beta chain was sequenced in a study of T cell changes during pregnancy in multiple sclerosis. Clones were read by immunoSEQ multiplex PCR, and TCRdb kept only the in-frame ones, dropping some. The table has approximately 60,000 clones, roughly 91% seen once. From germline, CDR1 is SGHDT and CDR2 YYEEEE. The CDR3 consists of 15 residues. Trimming took 3 bases from V and 3 from J; bases not matched to a gene: 8. V is TRBV5-6 and J is TRBJ2-7, with TRBD1 identical over 8 bases. The receptor was isolated from a female donor with multiple sclerosis, enrolled in a pregnancy study. The sequencing used peripheral blood, collected before pregnancy. CDR3 coding DNA: TGTGCCAGCAGCTCCGAAACTGGACAGGGCTACGAGCAGTACTTC. It specifies CASSSETGQGYEQYF.